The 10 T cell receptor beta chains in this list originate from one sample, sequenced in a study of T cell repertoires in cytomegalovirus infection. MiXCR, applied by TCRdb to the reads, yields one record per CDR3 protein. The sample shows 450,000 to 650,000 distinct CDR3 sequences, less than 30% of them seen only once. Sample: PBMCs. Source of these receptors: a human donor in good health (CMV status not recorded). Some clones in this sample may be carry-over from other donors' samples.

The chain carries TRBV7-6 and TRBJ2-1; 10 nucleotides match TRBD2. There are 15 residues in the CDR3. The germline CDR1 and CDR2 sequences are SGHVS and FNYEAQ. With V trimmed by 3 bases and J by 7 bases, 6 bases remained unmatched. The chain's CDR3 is CASSFEAGGFNEQFF. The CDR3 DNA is TGTGCCAGCAGCTTTGAAGCGGGGGGGTTTAATGAGCAGTTCTTC.

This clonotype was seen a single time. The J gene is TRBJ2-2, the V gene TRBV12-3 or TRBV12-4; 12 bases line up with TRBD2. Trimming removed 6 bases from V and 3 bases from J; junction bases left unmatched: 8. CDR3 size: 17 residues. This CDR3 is CASRGWTSGMYTGELFF. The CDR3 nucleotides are TGTGCCAGCAGGGGATGGACTAGCGGGATGTACACCGGGGAGCTGTTTTTT.

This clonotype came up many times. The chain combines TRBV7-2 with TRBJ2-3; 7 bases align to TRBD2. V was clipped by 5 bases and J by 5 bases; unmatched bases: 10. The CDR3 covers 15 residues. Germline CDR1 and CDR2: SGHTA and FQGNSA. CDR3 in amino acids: CASSPWMAGEDTQYF. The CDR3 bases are TGTGCCAGCAGCCCCTGGATGGCGGGGGAAGATACGCAGTATTTT.

CDR3 nucleotides: TGTGCCAGCAGGGGGGTGGGGGCTCGGCGGCCCCAGCATTTT. It specifies CASRGVGARRPQHF. The V and J genes are TRBV6-1 and TRBJ1-5, with a weak D call TRBD1 (6 bases). The germline CDR1 and CDR2 sequences are MNHNS and SASEGT. The CDR3 consists of 14 residues. With 6 bases removed from V and 9 bases from J, the gap between germline ends came to 18 bases.

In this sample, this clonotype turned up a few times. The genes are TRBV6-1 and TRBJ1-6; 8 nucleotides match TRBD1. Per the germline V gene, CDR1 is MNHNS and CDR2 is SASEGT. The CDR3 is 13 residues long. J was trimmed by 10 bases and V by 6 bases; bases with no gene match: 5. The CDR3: CASRGTGGSPLHF. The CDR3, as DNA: TGTGCCAGCAGAGGGACAGGCGGATCACCCCTCCACTTT.

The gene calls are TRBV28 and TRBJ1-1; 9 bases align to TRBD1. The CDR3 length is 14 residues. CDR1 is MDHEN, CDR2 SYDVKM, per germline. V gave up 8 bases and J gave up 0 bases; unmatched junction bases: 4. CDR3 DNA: TGTGCCAGCGTGACAGGGGGATTGAACACTGAAGCTTTCTTT. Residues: CASVTGGLNTEAFF.

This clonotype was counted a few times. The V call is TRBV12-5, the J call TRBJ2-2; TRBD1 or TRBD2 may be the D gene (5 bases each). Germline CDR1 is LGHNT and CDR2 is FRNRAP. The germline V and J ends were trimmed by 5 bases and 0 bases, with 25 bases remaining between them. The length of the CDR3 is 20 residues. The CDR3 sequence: CASGLTRQPLRAPNTGELFF. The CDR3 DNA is TGTGCTAGTGGTCTTACTCGACAGCCTCTGAGGGCCCCGAACACCGGGGAGCTGTTTTTT.

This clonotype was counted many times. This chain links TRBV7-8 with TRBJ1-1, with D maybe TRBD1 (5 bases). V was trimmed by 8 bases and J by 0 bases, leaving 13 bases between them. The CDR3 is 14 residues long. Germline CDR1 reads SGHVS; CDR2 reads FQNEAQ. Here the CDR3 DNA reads TGTGCCAGCTATACCGGGACGCTGAACACTGAAGCTTTCTTT. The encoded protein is CASYTGTLNTEAFF.

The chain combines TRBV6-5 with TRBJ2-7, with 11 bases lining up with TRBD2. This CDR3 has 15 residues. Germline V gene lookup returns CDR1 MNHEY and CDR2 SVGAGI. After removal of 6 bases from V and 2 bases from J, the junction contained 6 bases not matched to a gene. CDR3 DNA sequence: TGTGCCAGCAGGCCCCTGACTAGCGGGGCCTACGAGCAGTACTTC. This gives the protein CASRPLTSGAYEQYF.

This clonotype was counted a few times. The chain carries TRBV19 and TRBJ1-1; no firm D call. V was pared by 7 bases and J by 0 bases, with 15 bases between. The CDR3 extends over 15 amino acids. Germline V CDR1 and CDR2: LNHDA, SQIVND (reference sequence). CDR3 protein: CASTTGGSMNTEAFF. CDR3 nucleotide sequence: TGTGCCAGTACCACGGGCGGGAGTATGAACACTGAAGCTTTCTTT.